This TCR beta chain originates from a study of cytomegalovirus exposure and HLA in healthy donors. On the study more broadly: Per a later analysis, the 666 first-cohort and more than 100 validation repertoires shared one platform. Overall study results and limits: Reportedly, diagnosis of cytomegalovirus status by the classifier showed high specificity and sensitivity. The study found most TCR sequences rare, yet found some public TCRs in many donors. The authors listed 150 to 200 TCR beta chains as cytomegalovirus-associated.

The V gene's germline CDR1 is SGHRS and CDR2 YFSETQ. There are 16 residues in the CDR3. The V gene lost 3 bases and the J gene lost 1 base, with 15 bases spanning the gap. A remark on this clone: Antigen unknown.

The repertoire was sequenced with immunoSEQ multiplex PCR; TCRdb's copy has only in-frame clones and lacks some. There are about 310,000 clones in the sample; roughly 86% occur only once, and roughly 0.96% lies in the top ten. Sequencing was carried out using PBMCs. This chain joins TRBV5-1 and TRBJ2-3, with D possibly TRBD2 on 6 matching bases. The clonotype originates from a man in his thirties or forties in good health and CMV-seronegative. DNA of the CDR3: TGCGCCAGCAGCTGGGCGTCTAGCGCCGGCACAGATACGCAGTATTTT. It yields the protein CASSWASSAGTDTQYF.